This entry features one TCR beta chain sequence. Its antigen is currently unknown. This entry belongs to a study of cytomegalovirus exposure and HLA in healthy donors. Across the study: T cells numbering about 200 million yielded some 110 million unique TCR beta sequences in an earlier analysis. Study-level results: Sequencing depth roughly uniform across donors was assumed in presence/absence analyses.

CDR1 and CDR2 from the germline V gene are SGHRS and YFSETQ. V lost 0 bases and J lost 7; bases outside the gene matches: 4. This CDR3 has 15 residues. Primers: 60 Vbeta forward and 13 Jbeta reverse. Only in-frame clones appear in the TCRdb table, and some are missing; sequencing was by immunoSEQ multiplex PCR. The sample has around 210,000 clones. The chain combines TRBV5-1 with TRBJ2-1; 10 nucleotides line up with TRBD2. The sample comprised PBMCs. This TCR was recovered from a girl aged 2-10 years in good health and CMV-seropositive. CDR3: CASSLALAGVNEQFF. DNA for the CDR3: TGCGCCAGCAGCTTGGCTCTAGCGGGAGTAAATGAGCAGTTCTTC.